This T cell receptor beta chain was sequenced during a study of T cells in Graves' hyperthyroidism and ophthalmopathy. The CDR3 sequence is 13 residues long. Germline lookup yields CDR1 MDHEN and CDR2 SYDVKM. Stable disease denoted Graves' hyperthyroidism without ophthalmopathy progression within 18 months. Used for diagnoses were clinical symptoms, serum thyroxine and TRAb, thyroid ultrasound and orbital computed tomography. The study, taken as a whole, reports: The blood repertoire included most of the expanded thyroid clonotypes above 0.001.

Many counts were recorded for this clonotype. The antigen remains undetermined. The junction departs from the called germline gene at one end, perhaps through a read error. Using RNA transcripts as the source, TCR beta CDR3 regions were amplified. The study used the HTBI primer set for a first-round RT-PCR of the TCR CDR3. Via MiXCR, TCRdb re-called the multiplex PCR reads, giving one row per CDR3 protein. The sample contains some 270,000 distinct CDR3 sequences, approximately 15% of which appear only once. The TCR was taken from a woman between 35 and 50 years old with Graves' hyperthyroidism. Material for sequencing was blood. This rearrangement joins TRBV28 to TRBJ1-1, with D uncertain. DNA for the CDR3: TGTGCCAGCTCCCCTGCTCTCGTCGCTGAAGCTCTCTTT. Translation gives CASSPALVAEALF.